The rows below give T cell receptor beta chains drawn from one sample of a study of T cells in narcolepsy. Using immunoSEQ multiplex PCR, the repertoire was profiled, and TCRdb retains in-frame clones only, with some absent. The data show some 23,000 clones, with approximately 85% seen just once and 1.3% held by the top ten. Sequencing was performed on CD45RA- memory CD4+ T cells from PBMCs. All receptors come from a human donor with narcolepsy. Each CDR3 is given without its conserved first and last residue.

V gene,J gene,CDR3 length,CDR3 protein
TRBV6-1,TRBJ1-2,9,ASGTNYGYT
TRBV5-1,TRBJ2-7,13,ASSLQGTGVGEQY
TRBV7-2,NA,13,ASSLLGLATYEQY
TRBV7-2,TRBJ2-7,13,ASSLKTDSFYEQY
TRBV11-2,TRBJ2-3,12,ASSLDRWGDTQY
TRBV27,TRBJ2-7,13,ASSSHGTLPYEQY
TRBV23-1,TRBJ2-1,13,ASSQFATVNNEQF
TRBV19,TRBJ1-5,15,ASSTARAGRPNQPQH
TRBV28,TRBJ1-5,12,ASSLTGSHQPQH
TRBV6-1,TRBJ2-3,13,ASIPSGRVADTQY
TRBV6-1,TRBJ2-5,13,ATALAGVVGETQY
TRBV6-1,NA,13,ASKEGGSGSGEQY
TRBV4-2,TRBJ1-4,12,ASSQARNEGKLF
TRBV11-2,TRBJ2-3,13,ASSLDILVGDTQY
TRBV29-1,TRBJ2-2,13,SASSLATHTGELF
TRBV2,TRBJ2-5,9,ARSAAETQY
TRBV4-1,TRBJ1-4,11,ASSQVRGEKLF